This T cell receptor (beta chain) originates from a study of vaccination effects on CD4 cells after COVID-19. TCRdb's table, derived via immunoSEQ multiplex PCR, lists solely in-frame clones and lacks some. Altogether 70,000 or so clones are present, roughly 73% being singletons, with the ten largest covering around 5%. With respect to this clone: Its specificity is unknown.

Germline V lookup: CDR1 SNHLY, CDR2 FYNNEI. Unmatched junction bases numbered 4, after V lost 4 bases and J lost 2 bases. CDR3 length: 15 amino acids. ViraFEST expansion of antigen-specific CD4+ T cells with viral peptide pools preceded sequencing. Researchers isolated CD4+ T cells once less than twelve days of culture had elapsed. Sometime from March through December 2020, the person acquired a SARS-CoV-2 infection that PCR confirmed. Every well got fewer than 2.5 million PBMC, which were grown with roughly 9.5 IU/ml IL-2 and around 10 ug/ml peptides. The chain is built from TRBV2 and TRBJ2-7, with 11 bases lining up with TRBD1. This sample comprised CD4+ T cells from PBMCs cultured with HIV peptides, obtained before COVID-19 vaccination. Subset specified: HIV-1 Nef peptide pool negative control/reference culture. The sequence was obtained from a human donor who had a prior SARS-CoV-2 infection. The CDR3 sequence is CASSGGQGDTYEQYF. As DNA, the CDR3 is TGTGCCAGCAGTGGGGGACAGGGGGATACCTACGAGCAGTACTTC. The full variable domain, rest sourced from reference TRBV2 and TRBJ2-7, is EPEVTQTPSHQVTQMGQEVILRCVPISNHLYFYWYRQILGQKVEFLVSFYNNEISEKSEIFDDQFSVERPDGSNFTLKIRSTKLEDSAMYFCASSGGQGDTYEQYFGPGTRLTVT.